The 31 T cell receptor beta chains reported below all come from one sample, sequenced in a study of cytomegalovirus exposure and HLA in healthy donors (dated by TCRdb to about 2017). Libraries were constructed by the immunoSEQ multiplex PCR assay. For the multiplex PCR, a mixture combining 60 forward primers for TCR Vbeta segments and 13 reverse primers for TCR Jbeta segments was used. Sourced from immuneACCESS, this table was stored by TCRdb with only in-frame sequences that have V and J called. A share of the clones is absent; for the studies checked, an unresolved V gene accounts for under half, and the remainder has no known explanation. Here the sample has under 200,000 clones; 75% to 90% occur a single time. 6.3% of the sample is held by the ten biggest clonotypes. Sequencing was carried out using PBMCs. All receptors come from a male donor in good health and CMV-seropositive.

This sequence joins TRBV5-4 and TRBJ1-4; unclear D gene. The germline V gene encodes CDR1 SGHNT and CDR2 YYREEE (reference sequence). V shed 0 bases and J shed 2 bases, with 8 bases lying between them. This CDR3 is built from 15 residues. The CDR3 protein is CASSLGPGTNEKLFF. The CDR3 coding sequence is TGTGCCAGCAGCTTGGGGCCGGGGACTAATGAAAAACTGTTTTTT.

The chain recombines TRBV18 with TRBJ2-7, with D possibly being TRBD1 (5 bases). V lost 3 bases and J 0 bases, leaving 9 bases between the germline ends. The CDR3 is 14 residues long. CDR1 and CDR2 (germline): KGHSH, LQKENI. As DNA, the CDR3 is TGTGCCAGCTCACCCCCGACAGTCTCCTACGAGCAGTACTTC. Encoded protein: CASSPPTVSYEQYF.

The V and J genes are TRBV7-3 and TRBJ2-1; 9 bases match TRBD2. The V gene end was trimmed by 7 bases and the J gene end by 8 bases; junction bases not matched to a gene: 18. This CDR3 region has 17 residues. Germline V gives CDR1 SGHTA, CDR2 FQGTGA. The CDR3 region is CASTRGGGRAAADEQFF. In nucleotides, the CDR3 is TGTGCCAGCACCCGGGGGGGCGGGAGGGCCGCGGCGGATGAGCAGTTCTTC.

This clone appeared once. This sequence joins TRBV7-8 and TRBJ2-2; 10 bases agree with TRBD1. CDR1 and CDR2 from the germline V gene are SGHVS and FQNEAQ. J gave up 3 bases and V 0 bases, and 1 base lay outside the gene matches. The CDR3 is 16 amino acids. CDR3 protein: CASSLAGTGDTGELFF. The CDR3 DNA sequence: TGTGCCAGCAGCTTAGCCGGGACAGGGGACACCGGGGAGCTGTTTTTT.

The CDR3 is CASSYQRNTGELFF. The DNA for the CDR3 is TGTGCCAGCTCCTATCAACGGAACACCGGGGAGCTGTTTTTT. V and J are TRBV18 and TRBJ2-2; D remains ambiguous. Germline CDR1 KGHSH, CDR2 LQKENI. Trimming pared 6 bases from V and 1 base from J, leaving 9 bases between. This CDR3 comprises 14 residues.

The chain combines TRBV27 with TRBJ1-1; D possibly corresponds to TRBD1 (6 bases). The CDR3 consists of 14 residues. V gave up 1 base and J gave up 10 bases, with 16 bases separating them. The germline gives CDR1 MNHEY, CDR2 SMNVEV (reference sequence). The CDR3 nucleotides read TGTGCCAGCAGTTTATTCGGGGGGGCAATGGGAGCTTTCTTT. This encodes CASSLFGGAMGAFF.

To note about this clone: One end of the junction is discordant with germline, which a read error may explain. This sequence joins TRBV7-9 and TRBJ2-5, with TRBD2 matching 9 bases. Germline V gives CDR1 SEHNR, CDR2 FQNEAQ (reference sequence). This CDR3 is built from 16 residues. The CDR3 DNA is TGTTCCAGCAGCTCCCGGCGGGGACTAGCCGGAGAGACCCAGTACTTC. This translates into CSSSSRRGLAGETQYF.

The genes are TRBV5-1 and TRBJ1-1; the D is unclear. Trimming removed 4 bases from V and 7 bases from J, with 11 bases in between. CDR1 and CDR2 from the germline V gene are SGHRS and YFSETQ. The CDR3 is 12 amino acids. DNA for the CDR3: TGCGCCAGCAGCGGCGGAAGGTTTGAAGCTTTCTTT. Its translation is CASSGGRFEAFF.

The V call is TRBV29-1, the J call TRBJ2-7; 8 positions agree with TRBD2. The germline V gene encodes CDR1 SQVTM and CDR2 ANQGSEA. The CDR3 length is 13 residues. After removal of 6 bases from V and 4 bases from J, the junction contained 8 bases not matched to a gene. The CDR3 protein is CSVALTSGYEQYF. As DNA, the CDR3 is TGCAGCGTGGCTCTTACTAGCGGATACGAGCAGTACTTC.

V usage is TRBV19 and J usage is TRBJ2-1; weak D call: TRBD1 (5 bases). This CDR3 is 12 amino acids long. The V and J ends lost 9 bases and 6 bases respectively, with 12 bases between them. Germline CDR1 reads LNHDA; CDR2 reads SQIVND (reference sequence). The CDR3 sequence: CASCRVPNEQFF. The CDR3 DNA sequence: TGTGCCAGCTGCAGGGTCCCCAATGAGCAGTTCTTC.

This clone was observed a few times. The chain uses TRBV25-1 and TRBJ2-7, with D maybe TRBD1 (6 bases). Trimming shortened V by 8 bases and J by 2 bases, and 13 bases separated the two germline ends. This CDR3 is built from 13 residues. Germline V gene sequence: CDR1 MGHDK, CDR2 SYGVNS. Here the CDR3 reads CASPSDRPYEQYF. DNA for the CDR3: TGTGCCAGCCCCAGTGACAGGCCCTACGAGCAGTACTTC.

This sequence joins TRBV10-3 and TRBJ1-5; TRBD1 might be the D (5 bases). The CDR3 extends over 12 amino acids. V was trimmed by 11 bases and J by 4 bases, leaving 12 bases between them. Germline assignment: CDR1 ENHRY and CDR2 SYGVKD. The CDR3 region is CASRQPNQPQHF. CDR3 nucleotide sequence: TGTGCCTCCCGACAGCCGAATCAGCCCCAGCATTTT.

This CDR3 reads CASSPGASSGNTIYF. Here the CDR3 DNA reads TGTGCCAGCAGCCCAGGGGCAAGCTCTGGAAACACCATATATTTT. V and J are TRBV11-3 and TRBJ1-3; tentative D call: TRBD1 (6 bases). The CDR3 runs 15 residues. V dropped 5 bases and J dropped 0 bases, with 11 bases sitting between them. Germline values: CDR1 SGHNT, CDR2 YENEEA.

CDR3 sequence reads: CASNIRENTEAFF. The CDR3 DNA sequence: TGTGCCAGCAATATCCGGGAGAACACTGAAGCTTTCTTT. V usage is TRBV28 and J usage is TRBJ1-1; D gene uncertain. The V end lost 7 bases, the J end lost 1 base, and 10 bases lay between the germline ends. Germline V gene sequence: CDR1 MDHEN, CDR2 SYDVKM. The CDR3 is 13 residues long.

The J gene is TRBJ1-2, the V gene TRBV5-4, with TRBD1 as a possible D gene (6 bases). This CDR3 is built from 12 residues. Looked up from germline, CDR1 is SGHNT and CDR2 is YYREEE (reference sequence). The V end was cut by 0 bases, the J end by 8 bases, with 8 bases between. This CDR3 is CASSLDREGYTF. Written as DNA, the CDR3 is TGTGCCAGCAGCTTGGACAGGGAGGGCTACACCTTC.

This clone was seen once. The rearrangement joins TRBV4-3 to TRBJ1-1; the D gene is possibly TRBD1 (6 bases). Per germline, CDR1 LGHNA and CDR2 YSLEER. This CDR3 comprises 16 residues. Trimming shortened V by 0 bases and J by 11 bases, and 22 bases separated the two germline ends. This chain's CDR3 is CASSQDPPGGGGLAFF. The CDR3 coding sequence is TGCGCCAGCAGCCAAGACCCCCCGGGGGGCGGGGGATTGGCTTTCTTT.

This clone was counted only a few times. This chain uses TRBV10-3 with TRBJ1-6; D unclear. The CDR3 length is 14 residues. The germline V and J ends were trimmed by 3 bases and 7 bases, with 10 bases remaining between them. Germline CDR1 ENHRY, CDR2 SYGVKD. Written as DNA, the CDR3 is TGTGCCATCAGTGATGCAGGCTCCAATTCACCCCTCCACTTT. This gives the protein CAISDAGSNSPLHF.

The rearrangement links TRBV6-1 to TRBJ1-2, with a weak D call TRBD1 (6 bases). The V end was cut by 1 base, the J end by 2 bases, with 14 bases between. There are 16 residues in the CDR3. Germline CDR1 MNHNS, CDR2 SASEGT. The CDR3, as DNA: TGTGCCAGCAGTGAAGATTTCGGGACATCCAACTATGGCTACACCTTC. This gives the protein CASSEDFGTSNYGYTF.

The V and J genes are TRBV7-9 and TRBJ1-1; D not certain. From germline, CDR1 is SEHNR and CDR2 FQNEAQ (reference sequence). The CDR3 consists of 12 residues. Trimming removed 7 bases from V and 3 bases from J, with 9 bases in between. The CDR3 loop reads CASTRVDTEAFF. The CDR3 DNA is TGTGCCAGCACTCGGGTGGACACTGAAGCTTTCTTT.

DNA for the CDR3: TGTGCCAGCAGAAGGACAGTGAATTCACCCCTCCACTTT. Amino acid sequence: CASRRTVNSPLHF. The V gene is TRBV6-6, the J gene TRBJ1-6, with D maybe TRBD1 (6 bases). This CDR3 comprises 13 residues. V dropped 6 bases and J dropped 7 bases, with 10 bases sitting between them. Germline CDR1 MNHNY, CDR2 SVGAGI (reference sequence).

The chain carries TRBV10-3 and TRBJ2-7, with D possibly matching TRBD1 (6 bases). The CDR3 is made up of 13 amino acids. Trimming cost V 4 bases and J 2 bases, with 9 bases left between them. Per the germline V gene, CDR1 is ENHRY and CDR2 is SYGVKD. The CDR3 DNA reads TGTGCCATCAGTGGGGACACTACCTACGAGCAGTACTTC. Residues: CAISGDTTYEQYF.

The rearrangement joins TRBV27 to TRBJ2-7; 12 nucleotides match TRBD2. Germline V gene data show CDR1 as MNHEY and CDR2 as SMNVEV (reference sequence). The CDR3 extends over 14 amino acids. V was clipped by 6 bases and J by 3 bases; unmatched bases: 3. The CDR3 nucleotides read TGTGCCAGCAGGACTAGCGGGAGAAACTACGAGCAGTACTTC. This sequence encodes CASRTSGRNYEQYF.

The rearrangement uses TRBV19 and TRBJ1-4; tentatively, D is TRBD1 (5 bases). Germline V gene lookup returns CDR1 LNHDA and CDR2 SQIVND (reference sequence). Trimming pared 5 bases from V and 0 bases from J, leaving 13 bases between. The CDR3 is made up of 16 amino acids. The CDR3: CASSFYPGATNEKLFF. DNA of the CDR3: TGTGCCAGTAGTTTCTACCCGGGGGCAACTAATGAAAAACTGTTTTTT.

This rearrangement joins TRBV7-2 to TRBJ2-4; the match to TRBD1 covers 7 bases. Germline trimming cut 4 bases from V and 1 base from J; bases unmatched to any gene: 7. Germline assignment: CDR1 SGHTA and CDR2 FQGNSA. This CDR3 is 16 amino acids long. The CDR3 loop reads CASSSTGNGAKNIQYF. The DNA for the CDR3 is TGTGCCAGCAGCTCGACAGGGAATGGGGCCAAAAACATTCAGTACTTC.

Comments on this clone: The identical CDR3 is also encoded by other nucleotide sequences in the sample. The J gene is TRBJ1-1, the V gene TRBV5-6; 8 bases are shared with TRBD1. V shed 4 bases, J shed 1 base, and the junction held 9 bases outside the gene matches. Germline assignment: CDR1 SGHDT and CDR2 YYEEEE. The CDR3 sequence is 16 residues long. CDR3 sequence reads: CASSLHGQGGNTEAFF. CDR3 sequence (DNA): TGTGCCAGCAGCCTGCACGGACAGGGAGGGAACACTGAAGCTTTCTTT.

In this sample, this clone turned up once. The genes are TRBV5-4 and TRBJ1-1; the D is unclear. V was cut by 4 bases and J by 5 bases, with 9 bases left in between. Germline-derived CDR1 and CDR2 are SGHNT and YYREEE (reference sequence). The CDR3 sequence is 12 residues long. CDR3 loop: CASSNRGTEAFF. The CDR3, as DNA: TGTGCCAGCAGCAACCGCGGGACTGAAGCTTTCTTT.

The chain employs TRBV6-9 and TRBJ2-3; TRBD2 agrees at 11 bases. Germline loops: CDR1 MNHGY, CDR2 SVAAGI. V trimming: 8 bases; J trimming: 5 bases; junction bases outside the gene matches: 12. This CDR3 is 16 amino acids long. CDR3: CASLPGTSGFVDTQYF. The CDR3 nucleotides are TGTGCCAGCCTACCCGGGACTAGCGGCTTCGTAGATACGCAGTATTTT.

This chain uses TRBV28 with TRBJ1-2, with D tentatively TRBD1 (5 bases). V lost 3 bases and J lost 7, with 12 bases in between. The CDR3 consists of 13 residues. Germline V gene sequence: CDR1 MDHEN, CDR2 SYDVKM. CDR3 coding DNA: TGTGCCAGCAGTTTGCCGGGGGGTGGTGGCTACACCTTC. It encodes CASSLPGGGGYTF.

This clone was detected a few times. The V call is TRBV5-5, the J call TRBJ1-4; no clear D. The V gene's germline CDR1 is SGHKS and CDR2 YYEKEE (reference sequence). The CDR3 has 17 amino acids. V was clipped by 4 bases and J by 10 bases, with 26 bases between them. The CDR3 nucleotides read TGTGCCAGCAGCCAGATAACAGAGGGTATAAGCTCGGGAAAACTGTTTTTT. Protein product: CASSQITEGISSGKLFF.

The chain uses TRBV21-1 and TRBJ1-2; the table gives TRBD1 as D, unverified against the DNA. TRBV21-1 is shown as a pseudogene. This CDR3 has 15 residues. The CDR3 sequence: CASSNPDRGDYGYTF. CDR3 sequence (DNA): TGTGCCAGCAGCAACCCGGACAGGGGCGACTATGGCTACACCTTC.

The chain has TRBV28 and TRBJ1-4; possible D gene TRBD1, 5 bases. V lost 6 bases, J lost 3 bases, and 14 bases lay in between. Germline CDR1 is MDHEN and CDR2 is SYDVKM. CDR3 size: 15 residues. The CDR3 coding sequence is TGTGCCAGCAGCCGACTGGACACCTCTAATGAAAAACTGTTTTTT. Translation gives CASSRLDTSNEKLFF.